The present entry profiles one T cell receptor (beta chain) with its context. Its target is not known. TCRdb analysed the reads with MiXCR anew, one entry per CDR3 protein. Of 150,000 to 200,000 distinct CDR3 sequences in the sample, approximately 17% were seen once. V gave up 6 bases and J gave up 1 base; unmatched junction bases: 17. The CDR3 spans 19 residues. The data were obtained in a study of T cell repertoires in cytomegalovirus infection. Study background: Indications of both CMV infection and matching HLA type were provided by public TCR beta signatures. Study results and caveats: Dominating the ex vivo response were TCR beta clonotypes that were CMV-specific and HLA-C-restricted. Summed public TCR beta family frequency identified CMV carriers bearing the relevant HLA.

Sample: CD8+ T cells from PBMCs. The TCR comes from a human donor in good health (CMV status not recorded). Some clones in this sample may be carry-over from other donors' samples. The chain uses TRBV12-3 or TRBV12-4 and TRBJ2-1; TRBD1 matches 8 bases. CDR3 loop: CASRANRGSKFRSYNEQFF. CDR3 nucleotides: TGTGCCAGCAGAGCCAACAGGGGGAGTAAGTTTAGATCCTACAATGAGCAGTTCTTC.